A selection of T cell receptor beta chains follows, all from one sample in a study of cytomegalovirus exposure and HLA in healthy donors. The protocol was immunoSEQ multiplex PCR, while the TCRdb copy is restricted to in-frame clones and leaves out a portion. The table records about 130,000 clones, approximately 85% of them present only once. Sequencing was performed on PBMCs. The source of these receptors is a boy under 18 in good health and CMV-seronegative. Each CDR3 is given with its conserved first and last residue. The D gene is left open where the match is weak. Not all rows give a size; the values are once, few, many and, for expanded clones, a class.

j_gene	abundance	v_gene	d_gene	CDR3aa	CDR3nt
TRBJ1-1	.	TRBV6-1	.	CASTKDRDTEAFF	TGTGCCAGCACCAAGGACAGAGACACTGAAGCTTTCTTT
TRBJ2-3	.	TRBV5-1	TRBD1	CASSSTGTGGSDTQYF	TGCGCCAGCAGCAGCACCGGGACAGGGGGTTCAGATACGCAGTATTTT
TRBJ2-5	.	TRBV7-9	.	CASSLEGGGQETQYF	TGTGCCAGCAGCTTAGAGGGAGGGGGCCAAGAGACCCAGTACTTC
TRBJ1-2	.	TRBV4-3	TRBD1	CASSQDQRTGRYGYTF	TGCGCCAGCAGCCAAGATCAGCGGACAGGTCGTTATGGCTACACCTTC
TRBJ2-7	.	TRBV5-1	TRBD2	CASSSTLAGEQYF	TGCGCCAGCAGCTCAACGCTAGCGGGCGAGCAGTACTTC
TRBJ2-2	once	TRBV6-4	.	CASSAAQGNPNTGELFF	TGTGCCAGCAGTGCCGCACAGGGCAACCCAAACACCGGGGAGCTGTTTTTT
TRBJ2-5	few	TRBV5-1	TRBD1	CASSFQGAKGETQYF	TGCGCCAGCAGCTTTCAGGGGGCTAAGGGAGAGACCCAGTACTTC
TRBJ2-5	.	TRBV11-2	.	CASSLSQNQETQYF	TGTGCCAGCAGCTTGTCCCAAAACCAAGAGACCCAGTACTTC
TRBJ2-6	.	TRBV30	.	CAWSVGLFSGANVLTF	TGTGCCTGGAGTGTAGGACTATTCTCTGGGGCCAACGTCCTGACTTTC
TRBJ1-1	few	TRBV5-1	TRBD1	CASSLWTGREAFF	TGCGCCAGCAGCTTGTGGACAGGGCGTGAAGCTTTCTTT
TRBJ2-2	.	TRBV30	.	CAWRKFGGRRGNTGELFF	TGTGCCTGGAGGAAATTTGGGGGGAGAAGAGGAAACACCGGGGAGCTGTTTTTT
TRBJ2-1	once	TRBV18	TRBD2	CASSPSRAGAYNEQFF	TGTGCCAGCTCACCATCCCGAGCGGGGGCCTACAATGAGCAGTTCTTC
TRBJ2-1	.	TRBV7-6	TRBD2	CASSQTSGHNEQFF	TGTGCCAGCAGCCAAACTAGCGGACACAATGAGCAGTTCTTC
TRBJ1-3	.	TRBV10-3	.	CAISPSQGTSGNTIYF	TGTGCCATCAGCCCCTCGCAGGGGACCTCTGGAAACACCATATATTTT
TRBJ1-1	few	TRBV29-1	.	CSVGQIEAFF	TGCAGCGTTGGACAGATTGAAGCTTTCTTT
TRBJ1-1	few	TRBV5-1	.	CASSPTVMNTEAFF	TGCGCCAGCAGCCCGACAGTTATGAACACTGAAGCTTTCTTT
TRBJ2-1	once	TRBV7-6	TRBD2	CASSPGLAGGLNNEQFF	TGTGCCAGCAGCCCGGGACTAGCGGGGGGTCTCAACAATGAGCAGTTCTTC
TRBJ1-2	.	TRBV25-1	.	CASSDPAVGGYTF	TGTGCCAGCAGTGACCCCGCGGTGGGTGGCTACACCTTC
TRBJ1-3	.	TRBV7-6	TRBD1	CASSLTGGRSGNTIYF	TGTGCCAGCAGTTTGACAGGGGGAAGGTCTGGAAACACCATATATTTT
TRBJ1-1	.	TRBV13	.	CASEVGGMNTEAFF	TGTGCCAGCGAGGTGGGGGGAATGAACACTGAAGCTTTCTTT
TRBJ2-3	.	TRBV7-2	TRBD1	CASSPPGQGFLNTQYF	TGTGCCAGCAGCCCTCCGGGACAGGGGTTTTTAAATACGCAGTATTTT
TRBJ1-2	.	TRBV19	TRBD1	CASSQGGWDNYGYTF	TGTGCCAGTAGTCAAGGGGGCTGGGATAACTATGGCTACACCTTC
TRBJ1-2	.	TRBV5-4	.	CASSPAGALYGYTF	TGTGCCAGCAGCCCTGCGGGGGCCCTCTATGGCTACACCTTC
TRBJ2-3	.	TRBV6-1	.	CASSREGGTDTQYF	TGTGCCTCCTCCAGGGAAGGAGGCACAGATACGCAGTATTTT
TRBJ2-7	.	TRBV5-4	TRBD1	CASSQRTGTSEQYF	TGTGCCAGCAGCCAACGGACAGGGACTTCCGAGCAGTACTTC
TRBJ2-3	once	TRBV5-4	TRBD2	CASSPTSVADTQYF	TGTGCCAGCAGCCCGACTAGCGTGGCAGATACGCAGTATTTT